A single sample is the source of the 31 T cell receptor beta chains below, sequenced in a study of blood T cell repertoires in COVID-19 (dated by TCRdb to 2019 to 2021). Libraries came from the immunoSEQ multiplex PCR assay. This is the immuneACCESS table as TCRdb keeps it, with only in-frame sequences that have V and J called. A part of the clones is gone; compared with another copy, unresolved V genes explain less than half, and the rest is unexplained. The sample data list some 200,000 clones, and 80% to 90% of these were observed just once. The ten top clones hold 5.9% of the sample. Specimen: peripheral blood. These receptors were taken from a man older than 75 with acute or convalescent COVID-19.

This chain joins TRBV5-5 and TRBJ2-3; 13 nucleotides align to TRBD2. Germline CDR1 is SGHKS and CDR2 is YYEKEE (reference sequence). V shed 4 bases and J 7 bases; nucleotides not matched to a gene: 9. The CDR3 length is 16 residues. The DNA of the CDR3 is TGTGCCAGCAGCCCCCAGACTAGCGGGAGGATATATACGCAGTATTTT. It translates to CASSPQTSGRIYTQYF.

This chain uses TRBV18 with TRBJ2-7, with TRBD1 as a possible D gene (6 bases). The CDR3 runs 13 residues. Between the trimmed V and J ends, which lost 6 bases and 2 bases, there was a span of 11 bases. Germline V lookup: CDR1 KGHSH, CDR2 LQKENI. The CDR3 is CASSRQGTYEQYV. The DNA for the CDR3 is TGTGCCAGCTCTCGTCAGGGGACCTACGAGCAGTACGTC.

Only one count was recorded for this clone. The chain uses TRBV18 and TRBJ2-3; D remains unclear. V dropped 3 bases and J dropped 4 bases, with 8 bases sitting between them. The CDR3 totals 13 residues. Germline lookup yields CDR1 KGHSH and CDR2 LQKENI. This CDR3 is CASSPLVADTQYF. CDR3 in DNA: TGTGCCAGCTCACCCTTGGTAGCAGATACGCAGTATTTT.

The chain joins TRBV5-1 to TRBJ2-3; 7 bases agree with TRBD1. The CDR3 has 15 amino acids. The V segment lost 4 bases and the J segment 0 bases; nucleotides outside the gene matches: 5. Looked up from germline, CDR1 is SGHRS and CDR2 is YFSETQ. The CDR3 reads CASSLDRLSTDTQYF. In nucleotides, the CDR3 is TGCGCCAGCAGCCTGGACAGGCTCAGCACAGATACGCAGTATTTT.

The rearrangement links TRBV6-5 to TRBJ2-5; 7 bases line up with TRBD2. Germline CDR1 is MNHEY and CDR2 is SVGAGI. The CDR3 consists of 13 residues. The V and J ends lost 7 bases and 5 bases, in that order; junction bases with no gene match: 7. CDR3 sequence: CASTENGRETQYF. CDR3 nucleotides: TGTGCCAGCACCGAGAACGGGAGGGAGACCCAGTACTTC.

This chain links TRBV20-1 with TRBJ2-1, with D possibly TRBD2 on 5 matching bases. V lost 5 bases and J lost 3, with 5 bases in between. The CDR3 spans 11 residues. Germline V gene lookup returns CDR1 DFQATT and CDR2 SNEGSKA (reference sequence). CDR3 sequence (DNA): TGCAGTGCTCGGGACTACAATGAGCAGTTCTTC. Its translation: CSARDYNEQFF.

With regard to this clone: Other DNA sequences in this sample translate to the same CDR3. The V and J genes are TRBV5-1 and TRBJ1-2; TRBD1 is a possible D gene (6 bases). Germline V lookup: CDR1 SGHRS, CDR2 YFSETQ. Trimming stripped 3 bases from V and 2 bases from J, with 11 bases between. The CDR3 extends over 14 amino acids. The CDR3 loop is CASSSIQGNYGYTF. The CDR3 nucleotides are TGCGCCAGCAGCTCAATACAGGGCAACTATGGCTACACCTTC.

This clone was recorded a few times. V usage is TRBV14 and J usage is TRBJ2-7; D call uncertain. This CDR3 comprises 21 residues. V was cut by 1 base and J by 2 bases, with 30 bases left in between. Germline lookup yields CDR1 SGHDN and CDR2 FVKESK. The CDR3: CASSQANDADVGLSRTYEQYF. The CDR3 nucleotides read TGTGCCAGCAGCCAAGCGAACGACGCAGATGTGGGCCTCTCAAGAACCTACGAGCAGTACTTC.

The rearrangement links TRBV7-2 to TRBJ1-3; no clear D gene. Trimming cost V 1 base and J 0 bases, with 10 bases left between them. Germline loops: CDR1 SGHTA, CDR2 FQGNSA. This CDR3 has 16 amino acids. The CDR3 bases are TGTGCCAGCAGCTTAGGGCCCAGTACCTCTGGAAACACCATATATTTT. As protein: CASSLGPSTSGNTIYF.

The chain uses TRBV5-1 and TRBJ2-1; D unclear. The CDR3 runs to 13 residues. The V gene lost 5 bases and the J gene lost 3 bases, with 9 bases spanning the gap. CDR1 and CDR2 from the germline V gene are SGHRS and YFSETQ. The CDR3 DNA follows: TGCGCCAGCAGGGTTTTCGGCTACAATGAGCAGTTCTTC. Protein: CASRVFGYNEQFF.

The chain recombines TRBV20-1 with TRBJ2-3; 8 nucleotides line up with TRBD2. This CDR3 has 15 residues. The V segment lost 3 bases and the J segment 3 bases; nucleotides outside the gene matches: 8. Germline CDR1 is DFQATT and CDR2 is SNEGSKA (reference sequence). CDR3 region: CSASTGRARTDTQYF. The CDR3 DNA follows: TGCAGTGCTAGTACCGGGAGGGCAAGGACAGATACGCAGTATTTT.

This clone turned up a few times. The CDR3 protein is CASSNRVLEKLFF. The CDR3 bases are TGTGCCAGCTCCAACAGGGTGCTCGAAAAACTGTTTTTT. V is TRBV13 and J is TRBJ1-4; tentatively, D is TRBD1 (6 bases). The CDR3 loop spans 13 amino acids. Deletions cut 8 bases from V and 8 bases from J, with 15 bases between. From germline, CDR1 is PRHDT and CDR2 FYEKMQ (reference sequence).

This CDR3 is CASSFSYSQVYEQYV. The CDR3 coding sequence is TGTGCCAGCAGTTTTTCGTACAGCCAAGTCTACGAGCAGTACGTC. The chain is built from TRBV27 and TRBJ2-7, with D unclear. The germline CDR1 and CDR2 sequences are MNHEY and SMNVEV (reference sequence). The CDR3 runs 15 residues. V was trimmed by 3 bases and J by 3 bases, leaving 15 bases between them.

The V gene is TRBV28, the J gene TRBJ2-7; D possibly corresponds to TRBD1 (6 bases). V lost 8 bases to trimming and J lost 4 bases, with 12 bases between them. Germline CDR1 MDHEN, CDR2 SYDVKM. This CDR3 region has 12 residues. CDR3 region: CASAGTLYEQYV. CDR3 in DNA: TGTGCCAGCGCCGGGACACTGTACGAGCAGTACGTC.

The chain has TRBV30 and TRBJ1-1; 9 positions agree with TRBD1. Trimming took 1 base from V and 2 from J; bases not matched to a gene: 5. This CDR3 comprises 15 residues. CDR1 is GTSNPN, CDR2 SVGIG, per germline (reference sequence). The CDR3 region is CAWSAGTGRNTEAFF. CDR3 DNA sequence: TGTGCCTGGAGTGCGGGGACAGGGAGAAACACTGAAGCTTTCTTT.

A single count supports this clone. The J gene is TRBJ1-3, the V gene TRBV19; D perhaps matches TRBD1 (5 bases). The V gene's germline CDR1 is LNHDA and CDR2 SQIVND (reference sequence). The germline V and J ends were trimmed by 5 bases and 7 bases, with 12 bases remaining between them. This CDR3 has 13 residues. In DNA, the CDR3 is TGTGCCAGTAGTCTGGCTAGGGGCAACACCATATATTTT. Translation gives CASSLARGNTIYF.

This chain links TRBV24-1 with TRBJ2-7, with a tentative D call TRBD1 (6 bases). This CDR3 spans 13 amino acids. Trimming pared 6 bases from V and 0 bases from J, leaving 8 bases between. The germline V gene encodes CDR1 KGHDR and CDR2 SFDVKD. Written as DNA, the CDR3 is TGTGCCACCAGTACGGACAGCTCCTACGAGCAGTACTTC. Translation: CATSTDSSYEQYF.

The chain links TRBV7-2 to TRBJ1-6; 7 nucleotides match TRBD1. Trimming took 5 bases from V and 5 from J; bases not matched to a gene: 6. The CDR3 loop spans 15 amino acids. Germline V gene sequence: CDR1 SGHTA, CDR2 FQGNSA. DNA of the CDR3: TGTGCCAGCAGCCCAGGACAGGCAAATAATTCACCCCTCCACTTT. Its translation: CASSPGQANNSPLHF.

The chain employs TRBV5-1 and TRBJ2-5; D not certain. Looked up from germline, CDR1 is SGHRS and CDR2 is YFSETQ. This CDR3 spans 13 amino acids. Deletions cut 5 bases from V and 1 base from J, with 9 bases between. The CDR3 loop is CASSWQAQETQYF. The CDR3, as DNA: TGCGCCAGCAGTTGGCAGGCCCAAGAGACCCAGTACTTC.

V and J are TRBV19 and TRBJ1-5, with D unclear. Between the trimmed V and J ends, which lost 7 bases and 2 bases, there was a span of 15 bases. CDR3 length: 15 residues. Per the germline V gene, CDR1 is LNHDA and CDR2 is SQIVND (reference sequence). The CDR3 protein is CASNTIDSGNQPQHF. The CDR3 DNA is TGTGCCAGTAACACTATAGATTCGGGCAATCAGCCCCAGCATTTT.

The rearrangement joins TRBV7-2 to TRBJ1-5, with TRBD1 matching 9 bases. Germline CDR1 SGHTA, CDR2 FQGNSA. The CDR3 is made up of 15 amino acids. V shed 3 bases, J shed 4 bases, and the junction held 4 bases outside the gene matches. CDR3 sequence: CASSLGQGTNQPQHF. CDR3 nucleotides: TGTGCCAGCAGCTTGGGACAGGGAACTAATCAGCCCCAGCATTTT.

V and J are TRBV3-1 (or the pseudogene TRBV3-2) and TRBJ1-2, with D perhaps matching TRBD1 (5 bases). V was pared by 3 bases and J by 4 bases, with 21 bases between. Germline V lookup: CDR1 LGHDT, CDR2 YNNKEL (reference sequence). This CDR3 contains 17 residues. CDR3 coding DNA: TGTGCCAGCAGCCATGACTTGGGAACAGGCTATTTCTATGGCTACACCTTC. This sequence encodes CASSHDLGTGYFYGYTF.

V usage is TRBV4-2 and J usage is TRBJ2-3; no reliable D call. V shed 0 bases and J shed 0 bases, with 7 bases lying between them. The length of the CDR3 is 15 residues. The germline CDR1 and CDR2 sequences are LGHNA and YNFKEQ. The CDR3 reads CASSQDQTSTDTQYF. As DNA, the CDR3 is TGTGCCAGCAGCCAAGACCAGACTAGCACAGATACGCAGTATTTT.

The chain carries TRBV30 and TRBJ1-4, with D possibly being TRBD1 (6 bases). This CDR3 contains 14 residues. With 5 bases removed from V and 5 bases from J, the gap between germline ends came to 15 bases. CDR1 and CDR2 from the germline V gene are GTSNPN and SVGIG (reference sequence). CDR3 loop: CAWGTGMTNEKLFF. The CDR3 coding sequence is TGTGCCTGGGGAACAGGGATGACAAATGAAAAACTGTTTTTT.

J is TRBJ2-2 and V is TRBV5-6, with D perhaps matching TRBD2 (5 bases). CDR1 is SGHDT and CDR2 is YYEEEE in the germline V gene. The CDR3 spans 17 residues. The ends were cut back, 4 bases at V and 1 base at J, with 17 bases in the middle. CDR3 sequence reads: CASSPIITRENTGELFF. In nucleotides, the CDR3 is TGTGCCAGCAGCCCGATTATTACCCGGGAGAACACCGGGGAGCTGTTTTTT.

The rearrangement links TRBV28 to TRBJ1-4; no clear D. Per germline, CDR1 MDHEN and CDR2 SYDVKM. The V end lost 5 bases, the J end lost 5 bases, and 15 bases lay between the germline ends. The CDR3 has 15 amino acids. CDR3 protein: CASSTPGGLNEKLFF. The CDR3 region has the DNA TGTGCCAGCAGTACCCCGGGAGGCCTGAATGAAAAACTGTTTTTT.

The chain carries TRBV7-9 and TRBJ1-4; weak D call: TRBD1 (5 bases). Germline-derived CDR1 and CDR2 are SEHNR and FQNEAQ (reference sequence). Trimming shortened V by 0 bases and J by 5 bases, and 13 bases separated the two germline ends. This CDR3 comprises 16 residues. The DNA of the CDR3 is TGTGCCAGCAGCTTAGCCAGACAGTGGGCGAATGAAAAACTGTTTTTT. This encodes CASSLARQWANEKLFF.

The chain employs TRBV10-3 and TRBJ2-1; D remains unclear. Germline V gives CDR1 ENHRY, CDR2 SYGVKD. CDR3 length equals 13 residues. V was pared by 6 bases and J by 0 bases, with 6 bases between. CDR3 sequence reads: CAIRADSYNEQFF. CDR3 DNA sequence: TGTGCCATCAGGGCAGACTCCTACAATGAGCAGTTCTTC.

J is TRBJ1-3 and V is TRBV7-9, with D uncertain. The CDR3 runs 14 residues. The V gene's germline CDR1 is SEHNR and CDR2 FQNEAQ (reference sequence). V lost 3 bases and J 0 bases, leaving 6 bases between the germline ends. The CDR3 nucleotides read TGTGCCAGCAGCTTCGGTGGCTCTGGAAACACCATATATTTT. It codes for CASSFGGSGNTIYF.

The V and J genes are TRBV30 and TRBJ1-5; 7 positions agree with TRBD1. The germline V gene has CDR1 GTSNPN and CDR2 SVGIG (reference sequence). This CDR3 is 14 amino acids long. The J segment lost 1 base and the V segment lost 4 bases, leaving 4 bases of the junction unmatched. Here the CDR3 reads CAWKVQGSNQPQHF. As DNA, the CDR3 is TGTGCCTGGAAGGTACAGGGGAGCAATCAGCCCCAGCATTTT. The full variable domain, with the rest looked up from reference TRBV30 and TRBJ1-5, is SQTIHQWPATLVQPVGSPLSLECTVEGTSNPNLYWYRQAAGRGLQLLFYSVGIGQISSEVPQNLSASRPQDRQFILSSKKLLLSDSGFYLCAWKVQGSNQPQHFGDGTRLSIL.

About this clone itself: The same CDR3 is also encoded by other DNA sequences in this sample. V is TRBV10-3 and J is TRBJ2-5, with D possibly TRBD1 on 5 matching bases. The V end was cut by 2 bases, the J end by 5 bases, with 9 bases between. The CDR3 consists of 13 residues. Germline CDR1 reads ENHRY; CDR2 reads SYGVKD. CDR3 in DNA: TGTGCCATCAGTGAGAGCAGGGTCGAGACCCAGTACTTC. This translates into CAISESRVETQYF.